The next 3 T cell receptor beta chains were all read from a single sample in a study of identical twins. TCRdb re-analysed the 5' RACE reads in MiXCR, keeping a single row per CDR3 protein. The data hold 690,000 or so distinct CDR3 sequences, with approximately 6% observed a single time. The sequenced sample consisted of naive T cells sorted from blood. Receptor source: a man aged 18-30 years in good health.

V gene TRBV6-1 combines with J gene TRBJ2-4; D assignment may be TRBD1 or TRBD2 (5 bases each). Germline CDR1 MNHNS, CDR2 SASEGT. The CDR3 is made up of 13 amino acids. V lost 10 bases and J 8 bases, leaving 18 bases between the germline ends. CDR3 coding DNA: TGTGCCACCAAGGGACGGTGGTTTGACATTCAGTACTTC. It specifies CATKGRWFDIQYF.

Only a few counts were recorded for this clonotype. The gene calls are TRBV20-1 and TRBJ2-7, with 8 bases aligning to TRBD2. CDR1 and CDR2 from the germline V gene are DFQATT and SNEGSKA (reference sequence). J gave up 4 bases and V 5 bases, and 10 bases lay outside the gene matches. The CDR3 spans 14 residues. In nucleotides, the CDR3 is TGCAGTGCTGCAACACTAGCGGTATCTTACGAGCAGTACGTC. Translated: CSAATLAVSYEQYV.

This chain links TRBV5-1 with TRBJ1-3; D remains ambiguous. V was trimmed by 7 bases and J by 0 bases, leaving 17 bases between them. Per the germline V gene, CDR1 is SGHRS and CDR2 is YFSETQ. The CDR3 runs to 16 residues. CDR3 residues: CASAPDTRFSGNTIYF. DNA of the CDR3: TGCGCCAGCGCGCCCGATACAAGATTCTCTGGAAACACCATATATTTT.